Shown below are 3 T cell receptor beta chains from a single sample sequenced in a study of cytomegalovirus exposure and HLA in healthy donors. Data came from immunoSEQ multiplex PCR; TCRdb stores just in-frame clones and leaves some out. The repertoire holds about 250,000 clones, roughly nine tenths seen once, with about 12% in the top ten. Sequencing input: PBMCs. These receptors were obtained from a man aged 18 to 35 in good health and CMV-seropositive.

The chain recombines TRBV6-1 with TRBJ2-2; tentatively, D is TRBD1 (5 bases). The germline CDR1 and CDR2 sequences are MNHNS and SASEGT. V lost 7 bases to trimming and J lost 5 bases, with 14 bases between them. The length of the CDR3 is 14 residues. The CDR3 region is CASINVRATGELFF. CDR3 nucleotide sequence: TGTGCCAGCATTAACGTCAGGGCGACCGGGGAGCTGTTTTTT.

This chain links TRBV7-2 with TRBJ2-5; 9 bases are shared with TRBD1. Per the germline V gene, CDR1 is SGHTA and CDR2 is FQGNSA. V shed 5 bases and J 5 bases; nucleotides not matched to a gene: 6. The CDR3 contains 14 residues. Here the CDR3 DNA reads TGTGCCAGCAGCCTCACAGGGGGCCGGGAGACCCAGTACTTC. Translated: CASSLTGGRETQYF.

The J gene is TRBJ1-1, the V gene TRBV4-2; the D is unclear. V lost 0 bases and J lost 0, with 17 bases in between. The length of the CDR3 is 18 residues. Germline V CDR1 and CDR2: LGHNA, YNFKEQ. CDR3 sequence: CASSQDPVGSFMNTEAFF. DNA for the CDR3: TGTGCCAGCAGCCAAGATCCGGTAGGTTCCTTCATGAACACTGAAGCTTTCTTT.